The 22 T cell receptor beta chains below come from one sample, sequenced in a study of blood T cell repertoires in COVID-19. Generated by immunoSEQ multiplex PCR, the TCRdb table keeps only in-frame clones and is missing some. The sample holds approximately 130,000 clones; under 90% are singletons and the top ten take under 4%. The sequencing sample was made of peripheral blood. Every receptor here comes from a man aged 60-69 years with acute or convalescent COVID-19.

This clone was counted only a few times. This chain uses TRBV7-3 with TRBJ2-3, with TRBD2 matching over 9 bases. The V gene end was trimmed by 1 base and the J gene end by 3 bases; junction bases not matched to a gene: 5. The CDR3 is 16 amino acids. Germline V gene lookup returns CDR1 SGHTA and CDR2 FQGTGA. CDR3: CASSLSDSGSTDTQYF. The CDR3 DNA follows: TGTGCCAGCAGCTTAAGTGATAGCGGGAGTACAGATACGCAGTATTTT.

V usage is TRBV6-6 and J usage is TRBJ2-2; no reliable D call. The germline gives CDR1 MNHNY, CDR2 SVGAGI (reference sequence). The CDR3 totals 17 residues. The germline V and J ends were trimmed by 8 bases and 2 bases, with 21 bases remaining between them. The CDR3: CASRRSSGGTNTGELFF. CDR3 DNA sequence: TGTGCCAGCCGTCGGTCCAGTGGTGGCACCAACACCGGGGAGCTGTTTTTT.

This chain links TRBV28 with TRBJ1-5; the D gene is possibly TRBD1 (5 bases). Germline V lookup: CDR1 MDHEN, CDR2 SYDVKM. The CDR3 totals 12 residues. Trimming took 4 bases from V and 8 from J, leaving 9 bases between them. CDR3 bases: TGTGCCAGCAGTTCGTCGGGGGAGCCCCAGCATTTT. The encoded protein is CASSSSGEPQHF.

J is TRBJ2-6 and V is TRBV7-3; no clear D gene. Germline V gene lookup returns CDR1 SGHTA and CDR2 FQGTGA. Trimming took off 5 bases at V and 2 bases at J, with 10 bases between the two ends. This CDR3 is built from 15 residues. The CDR3 nucleotides read TGTGCCAGCAGCGCCCTAGGTCCTGGGGCCAACGTCCTGACTTTC. It codes for CASSALGPGANVLTF.

This clone showed up just a few times. CDR3 nucleotides: TGTGCCAGCAGAGTTACAGGGGCGAACACCGGGGAGCTGTTTTTT. Amino acid sequence: CASRVTGANTGELFF. This chain connects TRBV2 to TRBJ2-2, with TRBD1 identical over 7 bases. Germline V gene sequence: CDR1 SNHLY, CDR2 FYNNEI. This CDR3 comprises 15 residues. Trimming at V came to 6 bases and at J to 0 bases, leaving 4 bases not matched to a gene. Based on the CDR3 plus reference TRBV2 and TRBJ2-2, the full variable domain is EPEVTQTPSHQVTQMGQEVILRCVPISNHLYFYWYRQILGQKVEFLVSFYNNEISEKSEIFDDQFSVERPDGSNFTLKIRSTKLEDSAMYFCASRVTGANTGELFFGEGSRLTVL.

The chain is built from TRBV5-1 and TRBJ2-2; D perhaps matches TRBD2 (6 bases). Germline V gives CDR1 SGHRS, CDR2 YFSETQ. The CDR3 runs to 14 residues. Trimming removed 9 bases from V and 3 bases from J, with 15 bases in between. Written as DNA, the CDR3 is TGCGCCACCGGTAGCGGACGAGACACCGGGGAGCTGTTTTTT. It is translated as CATGSGRDTGELFF.

The rearrangement links TRBV5-5 to TRBJ2-7; D remains unclear. Germline CDR1 and CDR2: SGHKS and YYEKEE (reference sequence). Trimming left V 4 bases short and J 3 bases short, with 11 bases between. The CDR3 has 13 residues. CDR3 protein: CASSSPPFYEQYF. The CDR3 DNA sequence: TGTGCCAGCAGCAGCCCGCCGTTCTACGAGCAGTACTTC.

The V and J genes are TRBV29-1 and TRBJ1-1, with TRBD1 as a possible D gene (6 bases). Germline V gene sequence: CDR1 SQVTM, CDR2 ANQGSEA. The V gene lost 5 bases and the J gene lost 1 base, with 20 bases spanning the gap. This CDR3 comprises 16 residues. CDR3 bases: TGCAGCGTTCGTTCCTCAGGGGTCGCGCGGAACACTGAAGCTTTCTTT. Amino acids: CSVRSSGVARNTEAFF.

The chain recombines TRBV27 with TRBJ1-2, with 7 bases identical to TRBD1. This CDR3 spans 14 amino acids. CDR1 is MNHEY, CDR2 SMNVEV, per germline (reference sequence). After removal of 2 bases from V and 2 bases from J, the junction contained 2 bases not matched to a gene. DNA of the CDR3: TGTGCCAGCAGTTTACAGGGGGAAAACTATGGCTACACCTTC. This translates into CASSLQGENYGYTF.

The chain joins TRBV28 to TRBJ2-5; tentatively, D is TRBD1 (5 bases). The CDR3 has 14 residues. Per the germline V gene, CDR1 is MDHEN and CDR2 is SYDVKM. V was cut by 2 bases and J by 4 bases, with 11 bases left in between. The CDR3 loop is CASSLRQGRETQYF. The CDR3 region has the DNA TGTGCCAGCAGTTTACGGCAGGGCCGAGAGACCCAGTACTTC.

The chain couples TRBV6-5 to TRBJ1-1; 7 positions match TRBD1. CDR1 MNHEY and CDR2 SVGAGI come from the germline V gene. CDR3 length: 14 amino acids. Trimming took 4 bases from V and 1 from J; bases not matched to a gene: 3. For the CDR3, the DNA is TGTGCCAGCAGTTCTCCAGGGGGGAACACTGAAGCTTTCTTT. Amino acid sequence: CASSSPGGNTEAFF.

The genes are TRBV5-1 and TRBJ2-7; D is perhaps TRBD1 (5 bases). CDR1 is SGHRS, CDR2 YFSETQ, per germline. Trimming removed 0 bases at V and 3 bases at J, with 7 bases between. The length of the CDR3 is 13 residues. The CDR3 sequence: CASSLGQHYEQYF. Written as DNA, the CDR3 is TGCGCCAGCAGCTTGGGACAGCACTACGAGCAGTACTTC.

V usage is TRBV7-8 and J usage is TRBJ2-5, with D perhaps TRBD1 (6 bases). The CDR3 has 13 amino acids. The ends were cut back, 3 bases at V and 2 bases at J, with 7 bases in the middle. Looked up from germline, CDR1 is SGHVS and CDR2 is FQNEAQ. Here the CDR3 DNA reads TGTGCCAGCAGCTTTGGACAGCAAGAGACCCAGTACTTC. This sequence encodes CASSFGQQETQYF.

The chain combines TRBV6-5 with TRBJ2-2, with D possibly matching TRBD1 (5 bases). The V end was cut by 6 bases, the J end by 3 bases, with 11 bases between. This CDR3 contains 14 residues. Germline V gene data show CDR1 as MNHEY and CDR2 as SVGAGI. The CDR3 region has the DNA TGTGCCAGCAGCTCTCAGGGTTACACCGGGGAGCTGTTTTTT. It codes for CASSSQGYTGELFF.

This chain joins TRBV2 and TRBJ1-1; TRBD1 is a possible D gene (5 bases). V dropped 1 base and J dropped 1 base, with 7 bases sitting between them. Germline CDR1 and CDR2: SNHLY and FYNNEI. The CDR3 is 14 amino acids. The CDR3 nucleotides read TGTGCCAGCAGTGAAGGGGGGGGGAACACTGAAGCTTTCTTT. It is translated as CASSEGGGNTEAFF.

The V gene is TRBV2, the J gene TRBJ1-5; D unclear. This CDR3 region has 15 residues. The ends were cut back, 7 bases at V and 0 bases at J, with 13 bases in the middle. The germline CDR1 and CDR2 sequences are SNHLY and FYNNEI. For the CDR3, the DNA is TGTGCCAGCACGCGGGGTCCCCTTAGCAATCAGCCCCAGCATTTT. Its translation: CASTRGPLSNQPQHF.

This chain connects TRBV7-2 to TRBJ2-6; TRBD1 is a possible D gene (6 bases). Germline CDR1 and CDR2: SGHTA and FQGNSA. The CDR3 length is 16 residues. V lost 4 bases, J lost 2 bases, and 12 bases lay in between. DNA of the CDR3: TGTGCCAGCAGCTCCACAGGGCCCCCTGGGGCCAACGTCCTGACTTTC. Its translation is CASSSTGPPGANVLTF.

This chain uses TRBV7-9 with TRBJ2-3; perhaps TRBD1 as D (6 bases). Germline CDR1 reads SEHNR; CDR2 reads FQNEAQ (reference sequence). The CDR3 has 15 amino acids. V lost 4 bases and J 2 bases, leaving 13 bases between the germline ends. This CDR3 is CASSSQGIFTDTQYF. DNA of the CDR3: TGTGCCAGCAGCTCTCAGGGGATATTCACAGATACGCAGTATTTT.

The chain carries TRBV6-2 or TRBV6-3 and TRBJ2-1, with 14 bases matching TRBD2. The V and J ends lost 0 bases and 1 base, in that order; junction bases with no gene match: 5. The V gene's germline CDR1 is MNHEY and CDR2 SVGEGT. The CDR3 is 19 amino acids. CDR3 DNA: TGTGCCAGCAGTTACTCGGGACTAGCGGGAGAGTGGTCCTACAATGAGCAGTTCTTC. Encoded protein: CASSYSGLAGEWSYNEQFF.

The chain is built from TRBV18 and TRBJ2-5, with TRBD2 as a possible D gene (5 bases). Germline V gene sequence: CDR1 KGHSH, CDR2 LQKENI. Trimming stripped 2 bases from V and 2 bases from J, with 12 bases between. The CDR3 runs to 15 residues. The CDR3 DNA follows: TGTGCCAGCTCACCAGGTAGCGACCGACAAGAGACCCAGTACTTC. This gives the protein CASSPGSDRQETQYF.

The chain links TRBV7-8 to TRBJ2-2; D unresolved. Germline V gene data show CDR1 as SGHVS and CDR2 as FQNEAQ. CDR3 length equals 14 residues. The germline V and J ends were trimmed by 8 bases and 0 bases, with 10 bases remaining between them. The CDR3 DNA is TGTGCCAGCCACCGACGGGCGAACACCGGGGAGCTGTTTTTT. Protein sequence: CASHRRANTGELFF.

J is TRBJ1-3 and V is TRBV4-2, with D uncertain. The CDR3 is made up of 11 amino acids. From germline, CDR1 is LGHNA and CDR2 YNFKEQ. V lost 1 base and J 8 bases, leaving 3 bases between the germline ends. CDR3 coding DNA: TGTGCCAGCAGCCAAGCGGACACCATATATTTT. Translated, it gives CASSQADTIYF.